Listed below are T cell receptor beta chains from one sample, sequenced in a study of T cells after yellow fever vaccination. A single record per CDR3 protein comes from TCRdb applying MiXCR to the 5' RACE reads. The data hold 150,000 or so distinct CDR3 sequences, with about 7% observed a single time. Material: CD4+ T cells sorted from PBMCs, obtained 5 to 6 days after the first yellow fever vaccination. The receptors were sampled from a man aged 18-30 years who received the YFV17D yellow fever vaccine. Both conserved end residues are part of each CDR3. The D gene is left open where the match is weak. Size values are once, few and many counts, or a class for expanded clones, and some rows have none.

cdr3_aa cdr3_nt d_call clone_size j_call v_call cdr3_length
CASSLAERRGEQFF TGTGCCAGCAGCTTAGCGGAGAGGCGTGGTGAGCAGTTCTTC - many TRBJ2-1 TRBV7-2 14
CATSRDPLGTQYF TGTGCCACCAGCAGAGATCCCTTGGGGACCCAGTACTTC - - TRBJ2-5 TRBV15 13
CASSEDRLGSPLHF TGTGCCAGCAGTGAAGACAGGTTGGGCTCACCCCTCCACTTT - many TRBJ1-6 TRBV2 14
CASSSRLTQPQHF TGTGCCAGCAGTTCGAGGTTAACTCAGCCCCAGCATTTT - many TRBJ1-5 TRBV12-3/TRBV12-4 13
CASSQGQSNGYTF TGTGCCAGCAGCCAGGGACAGTCAAATGGCTACACCTTC TRBD1 many TRBJ1-2 TRBV6-5 13
CASSLDPGGNGYTF TGTGCCAGCAGTTTGGACCCAGGGGGCAATGGCTACACCTTC TRBD1 - TRBJ1-2 TRBV7-6 14
CASSSPGTAGYEQYF TGTGCCAGCAGTTCACCCGGGACAGCGGGCTACGAGCAGTACTTC - many TRBJ2-7 TRBV12-3/TRBV12-4 15
CATRTTGGPLHF TGTGCCACCAGAACGACCGGAGGACCCCTCCACTTT - - TRBJ1-6 TRBV12-3/TRBV12-4 12
CASRRQGNEKLFF TGTGCCAGCAGGAGACAGGGAAATGAAAAACTGTTTTTT TRBD1 many TRBJ1-4 TRBV6-1 13
CASSVAMGMNEQFF TGTGCCAGCAGCGTAGCTATGGGGATGAATGAGCAGTTCTTC - many TRBJ2-1 TRBV9 14
CASRLRVLGSTGELFF TGTGCCAGCAGACTCCGAGTTCTCGGGAGCACCGGGGAGCTGTTTTTT - - TRBJ2-2 TRBV12-3/TRBV12-4 16
CASSFVGVRTGELFF TGTGCCAGCAGCTTCGTCGGGGTGCGCACCGGGGAGCTGTTTTTT - - TRBJ2-2 TRBV7-3 15
CASSSAGTGTSGEQFF TGTGCCAGCAGCTCCGCCGGGACAGGGACATCCGGTGAGCAGTTCTTC TRBD1 many TRBJ2-1 TRBV7-8 16
CASRPSGGSYNEQFF TGTGCCAGCAGACCTAGCGGTGGTTCCTACAATGAGCAGTTCTTC TRBD2 many TRBJ2-1 TRBV7-2 15
CASSFQGSGEAFF TGTGCCAGCAGCTTTCAGGGTTCAGGGGAAGCTTTCTTT - many TRBJ1-1 TRBV7-3 13
CASSLERGAGELFF TGTGCCAGCAGCTTAGAGCGGGGGGCCGGGGAGCTGTTTTTT TRBD2 - TRBJ2-2 TRBV11-3 14
CASSQDLQGPETQYF TGTGCCAGCAGCCAAGACCTACAGGGTCCAGAGACCCAGTACTTC - many TRBJ2-5 TRBV5-4 15
CASSLETHPGEQFF TGCGCCAGCAGCTTGGAGACCCACCCAGGGGAGCAGTTCTTC - many TRBJ2-1 TRBV5-1 14
CAISDPGQRTEKLFF TGTGCCATCAGTGACCCGGGACAGCGTACTGAAAAACTGTTTTTT TRBD1 - TRBJ1-4 TRBV10-3 15
CAIRGQDQPQHF TGTGCCATTCGGGGACAGGATCAGCCCCAGCATTTT TRBD1 few TRBJ1-5 TRBV10-3 12
CASSDGTANSPLHF TGCGCCAGCAGCGACGGGACAGCCAATTCACCCCTCCACTTT TRBD1 many TRBJ1-6 TRBV5-1 14
CASRRDRAYGYTF TGTGCCAGCAGACGGGACAGGGCCTATGGCTACACCTTC TRBD1 few TRBJ1-2 TRBV12-3/TRBV12-4 13
CASSLVKPSQETQYF TGTGCCAGCAGCTTAGTGAAGCCCTCCCAAGAGACCCAGTACTTC - many TRBJ2-5 TRBV7-9 15
CASSPAGATNEKLFF TGCGCCAGCAGCCCTGCAGGTGCAACTAATGAAAAACTGTTTTTT - many TRBJ1-4 TRBV4-1 15
CASSSGQGLIRYF TGTGCCAGCAGCTCCGGACAGGGGTTAATAAGATACTTC TRBD1 few TRBJ2-4 TRBV2 13
CASSRQGYEQYF TGTGCCAGCAGCAGGCAGGGCTACGAGCAGTACTTC - many TRBJ2-7 TRBV3-1 12
CASQPPGVVRNTEAFF TGTGCCAGCCAACCCCCCGGGGTAGTTCGAAACACTGAAGCTTTCTTT - few TRBJ1-1 TRBV18 16
CASWDSPTGGYTF TGTGCCAGCTGGGACAGTCCAACGGGTGGCTACACCTTC TRBD1 many TRBJ1-2 TRBV6-5 13
CASSLGQGPPTTDTQYF TGTGCCAGCAGCTTGGGACAGGGTCCCCCCACCACAGATACGCAGTATTTT TRBD1 many TRBJ2-3 TRBV5-8 17
CASSQAGGPFEQFF TGCGCCAGCAGCCAAGCGGGGGGGCCTTTTGAGCAGTTCTTC TRBD2 few TRBJ2-1 TRBV4-3 14
CASSPRTASTEAFF TGTGCCAGCAGCCCACGGACAGCTAGCACTGAAGCTTTCTTT - many TRBJ1-1 TRBV3-1 14
CASSSTGTGQETQYF TGTGCCAGCAGTTCGACCGGGACAGGACAAGAGACCCAGTACTTC TRBD1 few TRBJ2-5 TRBV28 15
CSVGRDTSYGYTF TGCAGCGTTGGGCGAGACACCTCCTATGGCTACACCTTC - few TRBJ1-2 TRBV29-1 13
CASSLSSTPIEAFF TGTGCCAGCAGTTTATCCAGCACACCTATAGAAGCTTTCTTT - many TRBJ1-1 TRBV12-3/TRBV12-4 14
CASARSSGGSTDTQYF TGTGCCAGCGCACGAAGTAGCGGGGGTAGCACAGATACGCAGTATTTT TRBD2 few TRBJ2-3 TRBV2 16
CASSSPIAGGDSSTDTQYF TGTGCCAGCAGCTCCCCAATAGCGGGGGGGGACTCCAGCACAGATACGCAGTATTTT TRBD2 few TRBJ2-3 TRBV11-1 19
CASTKPGPQHF TGTGCCAGCACCAAACCTGGGCCCCAGCATTTT - many TRBJ1-5 TRBV5-6 11
CASSQDRLAGPNYEQYF TGTGCCAGCAGCCAAGATCGCCTAGCGGGGCCTAACTACGAGCAGTACTTC TRBD2 many TRBJ2-7 TRBV3-1 17
CASSFRGSSTDTQYF TGTGCCAGCAGCTTCAGGGGGTCTAGCACAGATACGCAGTATTTT TRBD1 few TRBJ2-3 TRBV5-8 15
CASLRGVGAQYF TGTGCCAGCCTAAGAGGGGTCGGGGCCCAGTACTTC - - TRBJ2-5 TRBV12-3/TRBV12-4 12
CASTEWGQGTKTDTQYF TGTGCCAGCACCGAGTGGGGACAGGGGACCAAGACAGATACGCAGTATTTT TRBD1 many TRBJ2-3 TRBV7-6 17
CASSQILDSNEQFF TGTGCCAGCAGCCAAATCCTCGACAGCAATGAGCAGTTCTTC - - TRBJ2-1 TRBV5-4 14
CSVVRGAEDTQYF TGCAGCGTTGTCAGGGGCGCCGAAGATACGCAGTATTTT - many TRBJ2-3 TRBV29-1 13
CASSPDGSGANVLTF TGCGCCAGCAGCCCAGACGGATCTGGGGCCAACGTCCTGACTTTC - many TRBJ2-6 TRBV5-1 15
CASSLSGVGLFF TGTGCCAGCAGTTTGTCAGGGGTCGGACTGTTTTTT - many TRBJ1-4 TRBV12-3/TRBV12-4 12
CASSLYGGATGELFF TGTGCCAGCAGCTTATATGGGGGGGCGACCGGGGAGCTGTTTTTT - many TRBJ2-2 TRBV7-2 15
CASSDHVDSPLHF TGTGCCAGCAGTGACCACGTCGACTCACCCCTCCACTTT - few TRBJ1-6 TRBV25-1 13
CASSLVGTSGGTDTQYF TGTGCCAGCAGCTTAGTCGGAACTAGCGGGGGCACAGATACGCAGTATTTT TRBD2 many TRBJ2-3 TRBV7-9 17
CASSWTAVKQTQYF TGTGCCAGCAGTTGGACAGCCGTTAAGCAGACCCAGTACTTC - - TRBJ2-5 TRBV6-5 14
CASRQGAMTDTQYF TGTGCCAGCAGACAGGGGGCAATGACAGATACGCAGTATTTT TRBD1 many TRBJ2-3 TRBV6-1 14
CASSQGRRDYTQYF TGCGCCAGCAGCCAGGGGAGGAGAGATTATACGCAGTATTTT - many TRBJ2-3 TRBV4-3 14
CASNEPGGLEETQYF TGTGCCAGCAATGAACCGGGGGGTCTCGAAGAGACCCAGTACTTC TRBD2 many TRBJ2-5 TRBV5-6 15
CASKVEISTDTQYF TGTGCCAGCAAGGTTGAGATTAGCACAGATACGCAGTATTTT - few TRBJ2-3 TRBV6-4 14